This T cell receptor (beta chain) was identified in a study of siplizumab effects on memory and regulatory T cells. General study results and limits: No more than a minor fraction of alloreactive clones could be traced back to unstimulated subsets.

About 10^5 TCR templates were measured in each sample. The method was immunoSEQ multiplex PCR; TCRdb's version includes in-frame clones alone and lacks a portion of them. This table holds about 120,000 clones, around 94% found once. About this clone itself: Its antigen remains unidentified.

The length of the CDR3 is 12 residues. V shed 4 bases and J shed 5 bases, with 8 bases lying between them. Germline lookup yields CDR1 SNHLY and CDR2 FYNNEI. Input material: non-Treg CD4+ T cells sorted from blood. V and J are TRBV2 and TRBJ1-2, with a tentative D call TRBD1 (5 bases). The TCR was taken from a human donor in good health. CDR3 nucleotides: TGTGCCAGCAGTGGATCAGGGTATGGCTACACCTTC. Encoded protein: CASSGSGYGYTF.